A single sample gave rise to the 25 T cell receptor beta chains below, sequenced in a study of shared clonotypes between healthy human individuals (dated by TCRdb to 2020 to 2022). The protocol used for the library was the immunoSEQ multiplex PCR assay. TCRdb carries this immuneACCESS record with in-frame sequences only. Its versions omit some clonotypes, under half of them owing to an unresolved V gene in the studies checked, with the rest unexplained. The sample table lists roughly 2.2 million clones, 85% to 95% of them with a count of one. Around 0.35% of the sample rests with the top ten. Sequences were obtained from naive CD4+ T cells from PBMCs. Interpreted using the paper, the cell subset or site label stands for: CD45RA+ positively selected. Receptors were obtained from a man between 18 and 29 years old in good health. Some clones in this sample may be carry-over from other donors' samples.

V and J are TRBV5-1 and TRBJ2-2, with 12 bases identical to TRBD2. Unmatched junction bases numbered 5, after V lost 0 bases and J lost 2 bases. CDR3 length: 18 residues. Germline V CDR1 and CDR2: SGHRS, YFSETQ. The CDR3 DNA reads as TGCGCCAGCAGCTTGGGACTACTAGCGGGAGGAAACACCGGGGAGCTGTTTTTT. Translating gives CASSLGLLAGGNTGELFF.

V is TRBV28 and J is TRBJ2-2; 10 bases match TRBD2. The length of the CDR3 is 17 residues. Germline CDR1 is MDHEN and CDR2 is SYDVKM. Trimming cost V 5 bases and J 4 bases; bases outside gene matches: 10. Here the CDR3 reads CASSLRSGRAGTGELFF. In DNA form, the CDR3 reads TGTGCCAGCAGTCTTAGAAGCGGGAGGGCCGGCACCGGGGAGCTGTTTTTT.

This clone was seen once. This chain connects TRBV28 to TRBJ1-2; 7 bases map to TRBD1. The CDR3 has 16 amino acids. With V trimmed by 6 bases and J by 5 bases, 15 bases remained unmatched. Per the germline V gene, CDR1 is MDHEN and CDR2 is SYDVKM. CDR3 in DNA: TGTGCCAGCAGCGAGTTTACAGGGGCGACAGGGTATGGCTACACCTTC. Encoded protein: CASSEFTGATGYGYTF.

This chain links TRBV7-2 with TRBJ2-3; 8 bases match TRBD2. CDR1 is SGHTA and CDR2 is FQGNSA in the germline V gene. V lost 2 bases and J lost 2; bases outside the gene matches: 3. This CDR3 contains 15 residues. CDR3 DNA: TGTGCCAGCAGCTTAAATAGCGGGATCACAGATACGCAGTATTTT. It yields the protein CASSLNSGITDTQYF.

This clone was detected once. Here the CDR3 DNA reads TGTGCCAGCACCGGACAGGGGAACCGGTATGGCTACACCTTC. Translating it yields CASTGQGNRYGYTF. The V call is TRBV2, the J call TRBJ1-2, with 9 bases fitting TRBD1. Germline values: CDR1 SNHLY, CDR2 FYNNEI. This CDR3 is built from 14 residues. V trimming: 7 bases; J trimming: 5 bases; junction bases outside the gene matches: 8.

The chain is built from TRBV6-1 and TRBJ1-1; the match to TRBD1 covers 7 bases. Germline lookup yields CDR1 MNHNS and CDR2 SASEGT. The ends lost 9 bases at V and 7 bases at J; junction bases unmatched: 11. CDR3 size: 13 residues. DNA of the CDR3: TGTGCCAGTCCTCCTCGGCAGGGGGTTGAAGCTTTCTTT. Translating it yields CASPPRQGVEAFF.

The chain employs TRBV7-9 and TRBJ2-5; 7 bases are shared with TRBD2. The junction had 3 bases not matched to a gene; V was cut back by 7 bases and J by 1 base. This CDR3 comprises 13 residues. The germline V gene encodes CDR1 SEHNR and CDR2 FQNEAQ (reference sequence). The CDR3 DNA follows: TGTGCCAGCACCGCTAGCGGCCAAGAGACCCAGTACTTC. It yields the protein CASTASGQETQYF.

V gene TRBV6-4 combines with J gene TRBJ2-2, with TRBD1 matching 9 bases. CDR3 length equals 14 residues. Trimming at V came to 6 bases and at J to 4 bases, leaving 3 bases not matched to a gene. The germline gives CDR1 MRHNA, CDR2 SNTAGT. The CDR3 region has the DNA TGTGCCAGCAGGCAGACAGGGGGCACCGGGGAGCTGTTTTTT. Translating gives CASRQTGGTGELFF.

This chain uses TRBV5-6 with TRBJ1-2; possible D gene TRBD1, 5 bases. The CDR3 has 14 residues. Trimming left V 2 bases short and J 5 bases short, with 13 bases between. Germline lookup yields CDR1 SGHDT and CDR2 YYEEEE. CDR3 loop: CASSLRWGSYGYTF. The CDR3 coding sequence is TGTGCCAGCAGCTTACGGTGGGGGTCTTATGGCTACACCTTC.

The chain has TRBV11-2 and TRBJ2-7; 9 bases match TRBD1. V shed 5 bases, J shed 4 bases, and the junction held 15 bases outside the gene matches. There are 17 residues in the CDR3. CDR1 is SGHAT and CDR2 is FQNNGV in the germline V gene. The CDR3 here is CASSPLHHTGGEYEQYF. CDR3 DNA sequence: TGTGCCAGCAGCCCACTCCACCATACAGGGGGCGAATACGAGCAGTACTTC.

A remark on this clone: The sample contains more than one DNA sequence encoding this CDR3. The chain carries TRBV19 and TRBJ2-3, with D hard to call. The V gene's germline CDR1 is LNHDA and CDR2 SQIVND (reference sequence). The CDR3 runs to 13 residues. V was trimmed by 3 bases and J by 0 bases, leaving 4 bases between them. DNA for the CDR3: TGTGCCAGTAGTATGCCCAGCACAGATACGCAGTATTTT. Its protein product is CASSMPSTDTQYF. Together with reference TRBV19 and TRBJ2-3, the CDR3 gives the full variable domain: DGGITQSPKYLFRKEGQNVTLSCEQNLNHDAMYWYRQDPGQGLRLIYYSQIVNDFQKGDIAEGYSVSREKKESFPLTVTSAQKNPTAFYLCASSMPSTDTQYFGPGTRLTVL.

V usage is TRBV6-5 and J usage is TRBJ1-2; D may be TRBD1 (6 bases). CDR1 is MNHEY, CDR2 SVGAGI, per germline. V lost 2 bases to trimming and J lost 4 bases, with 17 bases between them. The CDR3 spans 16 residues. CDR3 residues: CASSYPSGGRGYGYTF. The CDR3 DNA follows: TGTGCCAGCAGTTACCCTTCCGGGGGGCGAGGCTATGGCTACACCTTC.

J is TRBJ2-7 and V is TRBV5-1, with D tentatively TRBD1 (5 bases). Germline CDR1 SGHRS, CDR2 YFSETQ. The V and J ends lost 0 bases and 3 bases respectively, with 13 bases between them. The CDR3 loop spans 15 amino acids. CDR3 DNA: TGCGCCAGCAGCTTGGCAGGGTTCGTTGTCTACGAGCAGTACTTC. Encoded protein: CASSLAGFVVYEQYF.

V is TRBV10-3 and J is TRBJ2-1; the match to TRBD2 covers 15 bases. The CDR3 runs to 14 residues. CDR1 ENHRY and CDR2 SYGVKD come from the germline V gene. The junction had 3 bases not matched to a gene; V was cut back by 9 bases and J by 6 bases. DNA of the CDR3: TGTGCCATTCGGACTAGCGGGGGGGGCAATGAGCAGTTCTTC. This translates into CAIRTSGGGNEQFF.

Here the CDR3 DNA reads TGTGCCAGCAGCCGACTAGCGGGAGGGCCAGGTGAGCAGTTCTTC. Its protein is CASSRLAGGPGEQFF. V usage is TRBV5-4 and J usage is TRBJ2-1; TRBD2 agrees at 14 bases. V lost 4 bases, J lost 9 bases, and 6 bases stayed unmatched. This CDR3 comprises 15 residues. Germline assignment: CDR1 SGHNT and CDR2 YYREEE (reference sequence).

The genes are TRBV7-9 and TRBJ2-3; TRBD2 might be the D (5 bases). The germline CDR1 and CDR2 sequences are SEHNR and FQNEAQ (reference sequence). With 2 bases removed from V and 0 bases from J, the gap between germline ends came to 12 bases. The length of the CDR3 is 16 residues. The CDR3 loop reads CASSLMVQRSTDTQYF. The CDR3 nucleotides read TGTGCCAGCAGCTTAATGGTCCAGCGGAGCACAGATACGCAGTATTTT.

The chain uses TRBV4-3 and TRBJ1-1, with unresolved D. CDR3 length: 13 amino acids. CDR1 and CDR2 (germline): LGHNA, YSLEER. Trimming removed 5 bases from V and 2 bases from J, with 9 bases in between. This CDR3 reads CASSWALNTEAFF. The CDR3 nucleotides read TGCGCCAGCAGCTGGGCCCTCAACACTGAAGCTTTCTTT.

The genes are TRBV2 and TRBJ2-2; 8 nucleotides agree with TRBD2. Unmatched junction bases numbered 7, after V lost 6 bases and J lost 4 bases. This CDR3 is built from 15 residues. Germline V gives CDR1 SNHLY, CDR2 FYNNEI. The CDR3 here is CASRTGGRGTGELFF. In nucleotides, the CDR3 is TGTGCCAGCAGGACGGGGGGGCGCGGCACCGGGGAGCTGTTTTTT. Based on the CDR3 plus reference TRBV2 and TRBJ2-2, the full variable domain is EPEVTQTPSHQVTQMGQEVILRCVPISNHLYFYWYRQILGQKVEFLVSFYNNEISEKSEIFDDQFSVERPDGSNFTLKIRSTKLEDSAMYFCASRTGGRGTGELFFGEGSRLTVL.

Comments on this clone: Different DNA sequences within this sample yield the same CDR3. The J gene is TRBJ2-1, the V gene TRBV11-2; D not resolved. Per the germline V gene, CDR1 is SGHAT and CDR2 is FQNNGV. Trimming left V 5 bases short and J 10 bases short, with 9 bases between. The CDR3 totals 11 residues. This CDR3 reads CASSLYGEQFF. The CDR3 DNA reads TGTGCCAGCAGCCTCTACGGGGAGCAGTTCTTC. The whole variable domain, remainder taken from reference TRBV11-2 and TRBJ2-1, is EAGVAQSPRYKIIEKRQSVAFWCNPISGHATLYWYQQILGQGPKLLIQFQNNGVVDDSQLPKDRFSAERLKGVDSTLKIQPAKLEDSAVYLCASSLYGEQFFGPGTRLTVL.

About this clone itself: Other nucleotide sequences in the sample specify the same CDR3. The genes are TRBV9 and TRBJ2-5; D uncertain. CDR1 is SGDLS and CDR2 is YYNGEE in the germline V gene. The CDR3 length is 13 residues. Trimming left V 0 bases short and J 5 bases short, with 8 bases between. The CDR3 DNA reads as TGTGCCAGCAGCGTAGACAGCCGGGAGACCCAGTACTTC. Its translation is CASSVDSRETQYF.

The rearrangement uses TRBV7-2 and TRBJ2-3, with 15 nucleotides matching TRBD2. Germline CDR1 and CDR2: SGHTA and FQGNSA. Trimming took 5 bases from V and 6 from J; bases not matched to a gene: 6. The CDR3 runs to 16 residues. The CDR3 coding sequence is TGTGCCAGCAGCCCCGGACTAGCGGGAGGGTATGATACGCAGTATTTT. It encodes CASSPGLAGGYDTQYF. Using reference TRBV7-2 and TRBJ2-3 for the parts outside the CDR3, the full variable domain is GAGVSQSPSNKVTEKGKDVELRCDPISGHTALYWYRQSLGQGLEFLIYFQGNSAPDKSGLPSDRFSAERTGGSVSTLTIQRTQQEDSAVYLCASSPGLAGGYDTQYFGPGTRLTVL.

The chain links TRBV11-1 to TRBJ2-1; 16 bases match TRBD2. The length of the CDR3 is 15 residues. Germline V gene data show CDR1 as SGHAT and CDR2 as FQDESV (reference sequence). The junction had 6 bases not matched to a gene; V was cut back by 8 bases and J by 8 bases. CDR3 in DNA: TGTGCCAGCCGATCCGGGACTAGCGGGAGGGATGAGCAGTTCTTC. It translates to CASRSGTSGRDEQFF.

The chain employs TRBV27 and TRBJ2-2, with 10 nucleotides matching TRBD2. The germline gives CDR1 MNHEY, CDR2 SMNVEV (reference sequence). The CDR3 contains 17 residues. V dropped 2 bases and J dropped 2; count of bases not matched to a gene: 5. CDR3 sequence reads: CASSLLAGAFNTGELFF. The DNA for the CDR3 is TGTGCCAGCAGTTTACTAGCGGGAGCGTTTAACACCGGGGAGCTGTTTTTT.

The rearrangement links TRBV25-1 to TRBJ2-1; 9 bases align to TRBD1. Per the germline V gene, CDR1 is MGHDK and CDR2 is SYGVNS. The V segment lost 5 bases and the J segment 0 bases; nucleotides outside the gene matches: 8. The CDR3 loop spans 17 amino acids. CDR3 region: CASSKQGALSSYNEQFF. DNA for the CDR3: TGTGCCAGCAGTAAACAGGGGGCATTAAGCTCCTACAATGAGCAGTTCTTC.

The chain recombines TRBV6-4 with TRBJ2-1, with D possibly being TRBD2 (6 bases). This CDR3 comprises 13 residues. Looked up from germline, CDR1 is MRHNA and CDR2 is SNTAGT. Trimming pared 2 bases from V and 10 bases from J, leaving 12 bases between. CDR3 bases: TGTGCCAGCAGTGACGAGCACGGGAGCGAGCAGTTCTTC. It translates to CASSDEHGSEQFF.